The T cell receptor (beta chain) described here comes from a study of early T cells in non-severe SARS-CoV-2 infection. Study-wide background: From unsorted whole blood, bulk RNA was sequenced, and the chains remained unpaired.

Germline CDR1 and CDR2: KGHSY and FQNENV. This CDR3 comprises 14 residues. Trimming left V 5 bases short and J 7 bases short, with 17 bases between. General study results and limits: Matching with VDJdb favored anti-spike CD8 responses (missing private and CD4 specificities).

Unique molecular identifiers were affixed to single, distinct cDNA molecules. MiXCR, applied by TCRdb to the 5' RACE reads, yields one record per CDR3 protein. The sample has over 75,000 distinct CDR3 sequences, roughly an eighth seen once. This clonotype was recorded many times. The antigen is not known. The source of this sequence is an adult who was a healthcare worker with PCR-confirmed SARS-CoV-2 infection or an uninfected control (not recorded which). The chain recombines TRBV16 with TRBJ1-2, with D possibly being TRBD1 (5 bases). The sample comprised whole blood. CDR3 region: CASSDEPGFFGYTF. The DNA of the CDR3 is TGTGCCAGCAGCGATGAACCAGGGTTTTTTGGCTACACCTTC. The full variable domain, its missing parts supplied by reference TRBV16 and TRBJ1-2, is GEEVAQTPKHLVRGEGQKAKLYCAPIKGHSYVFWYQQVLKNEFKFLISFQNENVFDETGMPKERFSAKCLPNSPCSLEIQATKLEDSAVYFCASSDEPGFFGYTFGSGTRLTVV.